This TCR beta chain was identified in a study of cytomegalovirus exposure and HLA in healthy donors. Primers for the PCR totalled 60 Vbeta and 13 Jbeta. This table comes from immunoSEQ multiplex PCR, and its TCRdb copy is limited to in-frame clones, with some not included. Of 110,000 to 150,000 clones in the sample, roughly three quarters were seen once. J lost 5 bases, V lost 3 bases, and 9 bases had no gene match. The CDR3 runs to 15 residues. The germline CDR1 and CDR2 sequences are SGHDN and FVKESK. For this clone: The target antigen is unknown.

General study findings and limits: Through in vitro validation, a few CMV-associated chains were shown to be specific for CMV antigens.

Material for sequencing was PBMCs. The V and J genes are TRBV14 and TRBJ2-5, with 7 nucleotides matching TRBD1. This sequence was found in a female donor in good health and CMV-seronegative. This chain's CDR3 is CASSHTPGTAETQYF. The CDR3 bases are TGTGCCAGCAGCCATACCCCCGGGACAGCCGAGACCCAGTACTTC.